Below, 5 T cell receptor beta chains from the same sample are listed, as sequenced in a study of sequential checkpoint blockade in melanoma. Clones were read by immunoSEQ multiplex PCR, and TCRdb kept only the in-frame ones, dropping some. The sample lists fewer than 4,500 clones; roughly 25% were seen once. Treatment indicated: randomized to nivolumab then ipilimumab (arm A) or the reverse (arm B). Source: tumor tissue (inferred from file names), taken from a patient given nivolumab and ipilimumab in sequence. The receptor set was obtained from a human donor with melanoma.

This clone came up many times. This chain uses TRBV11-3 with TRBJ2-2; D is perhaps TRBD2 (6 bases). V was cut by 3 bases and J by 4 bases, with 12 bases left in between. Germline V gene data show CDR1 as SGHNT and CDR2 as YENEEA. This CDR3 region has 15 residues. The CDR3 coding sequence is TGTGCCAGCAGCTTGTGGGAGGTGGCCACCGGGGAGCTGTTTTTT. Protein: CASSLWEVATGELFF.

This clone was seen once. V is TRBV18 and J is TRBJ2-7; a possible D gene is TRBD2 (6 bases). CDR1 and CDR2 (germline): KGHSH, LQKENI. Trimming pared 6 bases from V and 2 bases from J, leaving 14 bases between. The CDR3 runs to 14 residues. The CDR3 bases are TGTGCCAGCTCCCCAGGCGGGGAGGCCTACGAGCAGTACTTC. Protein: CASSPGGEAYEQYF.

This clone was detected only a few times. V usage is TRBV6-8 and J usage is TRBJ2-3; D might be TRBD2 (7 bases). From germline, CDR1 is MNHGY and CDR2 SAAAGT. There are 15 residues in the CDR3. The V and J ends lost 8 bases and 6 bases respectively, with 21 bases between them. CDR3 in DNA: TGTGCCAGCTATAGGGGGGCAGGGAGGGCGGATACGCAGTATTTT. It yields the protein CASYRGAGRADTQYF.

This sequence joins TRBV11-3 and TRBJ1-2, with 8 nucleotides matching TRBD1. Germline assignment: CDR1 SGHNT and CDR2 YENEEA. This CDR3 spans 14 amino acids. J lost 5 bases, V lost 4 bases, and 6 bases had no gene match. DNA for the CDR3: TGTGCCAGCAGCTCTCAGGGGGCGGGATATGGCTACACCTTC. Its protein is CASSSQGAGYGYTF.

Here the CDR3 DNA reads TGCAGCGTTGACCACCCGTCGAGCACAGATACGCAGTATTTT. This translates into CSVDHPSSTDTQYF. The V call is TRBV29-1, the J call TRBJ2-3; no definite D call. The V end was cut by 3 bases, the J end by 0 bases, with 10 bases between. Germline CDR1 and CDR2: SQVTM and ANQGSEA. CDR3 length: 14 amino acids.